Each of the 8 T cell receptor beta chains below was sequenced from the same sample in a study of T cell responses to AZD1222 COVID-19 vaccine. Only in-frame clones appear in the TCRdb table, and some are missing; sequencing was by immunoSEQ multiplex PCR. This sample has around 150,000 clones, with around 85% found just once. The sample here was peripheral blood, taken 28 days after the second dose of the MenACWY control vaccine. The origin of the receptors is an adult who received the MenACWY meningococcal vaccine as a control.

The CDR3 DNA reads TGTGCCAGCAGTCAGGGACAGGGGGTCCCACTGTTTTTT. This translates into CASSQGQGVPLFF. The chain is built from TRBV27 and TRBJ1-4, with 11 bases fitting TRBD1. Per the germline V gene, CDR1 is MNHEY and CDR2 is SMNVEV (reference sequence). The V gene end was trimmed by 5 bases and the J gene end by 13 bases; junction bases not matched to a gene: 6. The CDR3 is 13 amino acids.

This clone was detected only a few times. The CDR3 loop reads CAITGLQGGELFF. CDR3 nucleotides: TGTGCCATCACGGGACTTCAGGGCGGGGAGCTGTTTTTT. This chain joins TRBV10-3 and TRBJ2-2; the D gene is possibly TRBD2 (6 bases). Trimming pared 7 bases from V and 7 bases from J, leaving 13 bases between. The CDR3 is 13 residues long. Germline V gene data show CDR1 as ENHRY and CDR2 as SYGVKD.

The CDR3 protein is CASSLYRTGVNELAFGEQYF. The CDR3 DNA reads TGCGCCAGCAGCTTGTATCGGACAGGGGTAAACGAACTGGCGTTTGGGGAGCAGTACTTC. The J gene is TRBJ2-7, the V gene TRBV5-1; 9 bases match TRBD1. Trimming took 1 base from V and 7 from J; bases not matched to a gene: 24. This CDR3 is built from 20 residues. CDR1 SGHRS and CDR2 YFSETQ come from the germline V gene.

In its sample, this clone was seen once. The chain carries TRBV5-1 and TRBJ2-1, with 12 bases fitting TRBD2. CDR3 length equals 14 residues. V lost 4 bases, J lost 6 bases, and 2 bases stayed unmatched. Germline CDR1 SGHRS, CDR2 YFSETQ. CDR3 sequence reads: CASSAGLAGNEQFF. The DNA of the CDR3 is TGCGCCAGCAGCGCGGGACTAGCGGGCAATGAGCAGTTCTTC.

V gene TRBV19 combines with J gene TRBJ1-3; D possibly corresponds to TRBD1 (6 bases). Trimming shortened V by 4 bases and J by 0 bases, and 10 bases separated the two germline ends. The CDR3 is 15 amino acids. Germline CDR1 and CDR2: LNHDA and SQIVND (reference sequence). Written as DNA, the CDR3 is TGTGCCAGTAGTACGAGGGGGGGCTCTGGAAACACCATATATTTT. This sequence encodes CASSTRGGSGNTIYF.

This clone was found a few times. This chain connects TRBV2 to TRBJ1-2, with D hard to call. The CDR3 totals 14 residues. The germline V gene has CDR1 SNHLY and CDR2 FYNNEI. The germline V and J ends were trimmed by 3 bases and 1 base, with 9 bases remaining between them. The CDR3 reads CASSDRGVNYGYTF. CDR3 coding DNA: TGTGCCAGCAGTGATCGGGGTGTTAACTATGGCTACACCTTC.

The chain joins TRBV7-9 to TRBJ2-1; 9 bases agree with TRBD1. The V gene's germline CDR1 is SEHNR and CDR2 FQNEAQ (reference sequence). Losses at the gene ends were 6 bases for V and 4 bases for J; bases not matched to a gene: 4. CDR3 size: 14 residues. The chain's CDR3 is CASSGQGSYNEQFF. In DNA, the CDR3 is TGTGCCAGCAGTGGACAGGGGAGTTACAATGAGCAGTTCTTC.

This chain connects TRBV10-3 to TRBJ2-7; a weak D match, TRBD2 (5 bases). The V end was cut by 6 bases, the J end by 6 bases, with 9 bases between. The CDR3 sequence is 11 residues long. Per germline, CDR1 ENHRY and CDR2 SYGVKD. DNA of the CDR3: TGTGCCATCAGCTCAGGAGGCGAGCAGTACGTC. Amino acid sequence: CAISSGGEQYV.